This is a list of T cell receptor beta chains from one sample in a study of response to subunit inactivated influenza vaccine. TCRdb called the RT-PCR reads again in MiXCR, with one record for every CDR3 protein. The data show hundreds of thousands of distinct CDR3 sequences, 11% to 15% seen once. Specimen: PBMCs from blood, collected around 15 days before vaccination. All receptors come from a man aged 45 to 65 who received an inactivated influenza vaccine. Both conserved end residues are part of each CDR3. The D gene is left open where the match is weak. Clone size is given for some rows only: seen once, a few or many times, or a class if the clone is expanded.

j_call,v_call,d_call,clone_size,cdr3_aa,cdr3_nt
TRBJ2-1,TRBV18,TRBD1,few,CASSPGTGDYNEQFF,TGTGCCAGCTCACCCGGGACAGGGGATTACAATGAGCAGTTCTTC
TRBJ2-7,TRBV6-4,NA,NA,CASSPDGEISYEQHF,TGTGCCAGCAGCCCGGACGGGGAAATTTCCTACGAGCAGCACTTC
TRBJ2-1,TRBV7-8,NA,few,CASSLAAGTASYNEQFF,TGTGCCAGCAGCTTAGCCGCCGGGACGGCTTCCTACAATGAGCAGTTCTTC
TRBJ2-1,TRBV14,NA,many,CASSHSYPDYLADSEQFF,TGTGCCAGCAGCCATAGCTATCCGGACTATCTAGCAGACTCTGAGCAGTTCTTC
TRBJ2-3,TRBV28,NA,NA,CASSSPTRSTQYF,TGTGCCAGCAGTTCCCCTACTAGAAGCACGCAGTATTTT
TRBJ2-7,TRBV20-1,NA,few,CSATFRYTYEQYF,TGCAGTGCCACGTTCCGGTATACCTACGAGCAGTACTTC
TRBJ2-7,TRBV27,NA,NA,CASRPVGESYEQYF,TGTGCCAGCAGACCGGTGGGGGAATCCTACGAGCAGTACTTC
TRBJ2-5,TRBV5-1,NA,few,CASSKIAYQETQYF,TGCGCCAGCAGCAAAATCGCGTACCAAGAGACCCAGTACTTC
TRBJ1-6,TRBV6-5,NA,NA,CASNSGLGDSPLHF,TGTGCCAGCAATTCGGGACTGGGTGATTCACCCCTCCACTTT
TRBJ2-7,TRBV5-1,NA,few,CASSWTYPYEQYF,TGCGCCAGCAGCTGGACCTACCCGTACGAGCAGTACTTC
TRBJ2-3,TRBV9,NA,few,CASSTPSTDTQYF,TGTGCCAGCAGCACGCCTAGCACAGATACGCAGTATTTT
TRBJ2-2,TRBV5-1,NA,NA,CASSLAFGELFF,TGCGCCAGCAGCTTGGCCTTCGGGGAGCTGTTTTTT
TRBJ2-2,TRBV20-1,NA,NA,CSARPWQLASELFF,TGCAGTGCTAGACCTTGGCAGCTGGCCTCTGAGCTGTTTTTT
TRBJ1-1,TRBV29-1,TRBD1,NA,CSGGQGGSEAFF,TGCAGCGGAGGACAGGGGGGCTCTGAAGCTTTCTTT
TRBJ1-5,TRBV3-1,TRBD1,NA,CASSNNRGRQPQHF,TGTGCCAGCAGCAACAACAGGGGGCGGCAGCCCCAGCATTTT
TRBJ2-5,TRBV6-2/TRBV6-3,NA,few,CASSYPGARETQYF,TGTGCCAGCAGTTACCCAGGGGCACGGGAGACCCAGTACTTC
TRBJ1-5,TRBV28,NA,NA,CASTQGSYNQPQHF,TGTGCCAGCACTCAGGGGTCTTACAATCAGCCCCAGCATTTT